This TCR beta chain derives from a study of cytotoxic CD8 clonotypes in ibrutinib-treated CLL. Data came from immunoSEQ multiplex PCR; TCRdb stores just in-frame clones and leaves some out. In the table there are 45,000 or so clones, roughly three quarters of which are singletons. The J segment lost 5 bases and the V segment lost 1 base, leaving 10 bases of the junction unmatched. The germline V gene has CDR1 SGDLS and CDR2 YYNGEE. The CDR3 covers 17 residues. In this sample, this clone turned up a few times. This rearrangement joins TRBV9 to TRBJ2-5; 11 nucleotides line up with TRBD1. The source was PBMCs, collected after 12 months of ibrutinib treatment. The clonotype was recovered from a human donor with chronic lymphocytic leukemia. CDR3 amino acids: CASSVSGGQGAGETQYF. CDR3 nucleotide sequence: TGTGCCAGCAGCGTATCTGGCGGACAGGGGGCTGGGGAGACCCAGTACTTC.